The 30 T cell receptor beta chains in this list originate from one sample, sequenced in a study of cytomegalovirus exposure and HLA in healthy donors. The PCR employed 60 Vbeta primers together with 13 Jbeta primers. Generated by immunoSEQ multiplex PCR, the TCRdb table keeps only in-frame clones and is missing some. The table lists 90,000 to 140,000 clones, 65% to 80% of them singletons, with around 6% in the top ten. What was sequenced was PBMCs. The receptors here all came from a male donor in good health and CMV-seronegative.

This clone was seen a handful of times. The chain employs TRBV28 and TRBJ1-2, with D possibly matching TRBD1 (6 bases). The germline gives CDR1 MDHEN, CDR2 SYDVKM. The V and J ends lost 3 bases and 4 bases respectively, with 15 bases between them. The CDR3 has 15 residues. The DNA for the CDR3 is TGTGCCAGCAGTTTGCCCGGGACACCTTTCTATGGCTACACCTTC. Its translation: CASSLPGTPFYGYTF.

Remarks on this clone: One base away lies a much larger clone, so this may be a sequencing read error. The chain joins TRBV27 to TRBJ2-3, with 10 bases identical to TRBD2. Germline V gene sequence: CDR1 MNHEY, CDR2 SMNVEV (reference sequence). After removal of 5 bases from V and 0 bases from J, the junction contained 2 bases not matched to a gene. This CDR3 spans 15 amino acids. The CDR3 DNA reads TGTGCCAGCAGTGAGACTAGCGGGAGCACAGATACGCAGTATTTT. Protein sequence: CASSETSGSTDTQYF.

The V gene is TRBV30, the J gene TRBJ2-1; TRBD1 matches at 11 bases. There are 14 residues in the CDR3. J gave up 7 bases and V 4 bases, and 6 bases lay outside the gene matches. Germline V gene lookup returns CDR1 GTSNPN and CDR2 SVGIG (reference sequence). DNA of the CDR3: TGTGCCTGGACAAGGACAGGGGGCAAAAATGAGCAGTTCTTC. This codes for CAWTRTGGKNEQFF.

Written as DNA, the CDR3 is TGTGCCAGCAGTTCAGCGGGCAACTACAATGAGCAGTTCTTC. Protein product: CASSSAGNYNEQFF. The chain recombines TRBV27 with TRBJ2-1; possible D gene TRBD2, 6 bases. The germline V and J ends were trimmed by 4 bases and 3 bases, with 10 bases remaining between them. The CDR3 length is 14 residues. The germline gives CDR1 MNHEY, CDR2 SMNVEV (reference sequence).

This clone was detected a few times. The CDR3 DNA follows: TGTGCCAGCAGTTATCGACAGGGTGGTGAAAAACTGTTTTTT. Translation: CASSYRQGGEKLFF. V and J are TRBV6-5 and TRBJ1-4, with TRBD1 matching over 7 bases. This CDR3 spans 14 amino acids. V lost 3 bases, J lost 7 bases, and 5 bases stayed unmatched. CDR1 is MNHEY, CDR2 SVGAGI, per germline.

As for this clone: Other nucleotide sequences in the sample specify the same CDR3. J is TRBJ2-2 and V is TRBV5-1, with D uncertain. V lost 0 bases and J lost 0, with 6 bases in between. The CDR3 loop spans 15 amino acids. CDR1 is SGHRS, CDR2 YFSETQ, per germline. This CDR3 is CASSLDRPNTGELFF. The CDR3 nucleotides are TGCGCCAGCAGCTTGGACAGACCGAACACCGGGGAGCTGTTTTTT. The entire variable domain, with the rest obtained from reference TRBV5-1 and TRBJ2-2, is as follows: KAGVTQTPRYLIKTRGQQVTLSCSPISGHRSVSWYQQTPGQGLQFLFEYFSETQRNKGNFPGRFSGRQFSNSRSEMNVSTLELGDSALYLCASSLDRPNTGELFFGEGSRLTVL.

This chain uses TRBV15 with TRBJ1-4, with 7 bases identical to TRBD1. The germline V gene encodes CDR1 LNHNV and CDR2 YYDKDF (reference sequence). Unmatched junction bases numbered 9, after V lost 9 bases and J lost 8 bases. This CDR3 has 13 amino acids. Written as DNA, the CDR3 is TGTGCCACTCAGAGGGGGCAGGGGGAAAAACTGTTTTTT. It encodes CATQRGQGEKLFF.

The chain uses TRBV9 and TRBJ1-4, with a weak D call TRBD1 (5 bases). This CDR3 has 13 amino acids. Germline loops: CDR1 SGDLS, CDR2 YYNGEE. The V and J ends lost 3 bases and 8 bases respectively, with 11 bases between them. The CDR3 DNA follows: TGTGCCAGCAGCGCGGGGGAAAGGGAAAAACTGTTTTTT. It encodes CASSAGEREKLFF.

In this sample, this clone turned up once. V usage is TRBV30 and J usage is TRBJ2-3; TRBD2 is a possible D gene (6 bases). This CDR3 is 15 amino acids long. The V end lost 0 bases, the J end lost 6 bases, and 16 bases lay between the germline ends. CDR1 is GTSNPN and CDR2 is SVGIG in the germline V gene (reference sequence). The CDR3 sequence: CAWSVETRPSDTQYF. CDR3 DNA sequence: TGTGCCTGGAGTGTAGAGACTAGGCCTTCCGATACGCAGTATTTT.

The rearrangement joins TRBV5-1 to TRBJ2-1, with TRBD2 identical over 13 bases. Germline CDR1 SGHRS, CDR2 YFSETQ. This CDR3 is 15 amino acids long. V gave up 4 bases and J gave up 4 bases; unmatched junction bases: 2. The CDR3 DNA is TGCGCCAGCAGCCCGGGACTAGCGGGATACAATGAGCAGTTCTTC. It codes for CASSPGLAGYNEQFF. The entire variable domain, with the rest obtained from reference TRBV5-1 and TRBJ2-1, is as follows: KAGVTQTPRYLIKTRGQQVTLSCSPISGHRSVSWYQQTPGQGLQFLFEYFSETQRNKGNFPGRFSGRQFSNSRSEMNVSTLELGDSALYLCASSPGLAGYNEQFFGPGTRLTVL.

The V gene is TRBV28, the J gene TRBJ2-7; D may be TRBD2 (5 bases). Between the trimmed V and J ends, which lost 8 bases and 7 bases, there was a span of 12 bases. Germline CDR1 MDHEN, CDR2 SYDVKM. The CDR3 spans 11 residues. The CDR3 region has the DNA TGTGCCAGCTCGAGGGTTGGGGAGCAGTACTTC. Translating gives CASSRVGEQYF. The variable domain in full, with the rest retrieved from reference TRBV28 and TRBJ2-7, is DVKVTQSSRYLVKRTGEKVFLECVQDMDHENMFWYRQDPGLGLRLIYFSYDVKMKEKGDIPEGYSVSREKKERFSLILESASTNQTSMYLCASSRVGEQYFGPGTRLTVT.

The chain couples TRBV19 to TRBJ2-5; 8 bases agree with TRBD2. V was pared by 3 bases and J by 0 bases, with 9 bases of the junction left unmatched. CDR1 is LNHDA and CDR2 is SQIVND in the germline V gene (reference sequence). This CDR3 is built from 17 residues. CDR3 in amino acids: CASSIGGAGAYQETQYF. For the CDR3, the DNA is TGTGCCAGTAGTATCGGGGGGGCGGGGGCGTACCAAGAGACCCAGTACTTC.

This clone occurred a few times. The chain is built from TRBV2 and TRBJ1-5; unclear D gene. V was clipped by 5 bases and J by 0 bases, with 8 bases between them. Germline CDR1 reads SNHLY; CDR2 reads FYNNEI. CDR3 size: 14 residues. This CDR3 is CASSFGSSNQPQHF. In nucleotides, the CDR3 is TGTGCCAGCAGTTTCGGGTCTAGCAATCAGCCCCAGCATTTT.

The J gene is TRBJ1-2, the V gene TRBV5-6, with no clear D. This CDR3 is built from 17 residues. Germline V gene lookup returns CDR1 SGHDT and CDR2 YYEEEE. Trimming stripped 4 bases from V and 4 bases from J, with 23 bases between. CDR3 loop: CASSALEGVGFSYGYTF. The CDR3 bases are TGTGCCAGCAGCGCCCTGGAGGGTGTGGGGTTTAGCTATGGCTACACCTTC.

The sample holds one count of this clone. V and J are TRBV5-1 and TRBJ1-1; no clear D. The CDR3 extends over 12 amino acids. Germline CDR1 and CDR2: SGHRS and YFSETQ. Trimming shortened V by 4 bases and J by 1 base, and 5 bases separated the two germline ends. DNA of the CDR3: TGCGCCAGCAGCCTTTCGAACACTGAAGCTTTCTTT. Protein product: CASSLSNTEAFF. The whole variable domain, remainder taken from reference TRBV5-1 and TRBJ1-1, is KAGVTQTPRYLIKTRGQQVTLSCSPISGHRSVSWYQQTPGQGLQFLFEYFSETQRNKGNFPGRFSGRQFSNSRSEMNVSTLELGDSALYLCASSLSNTEAFFGQGTRLTVV.

The chain carries TRBV6-4 and TRBJ2-1, with a tentative D call TRBD2 (6 bases). The CDR3 sequence is 13 residues long. Trimming removed 0 bases from V and 10 bases from J, with 10 bases in between. In germline, CDR1 is MRHNA, CDR2 SNTAGT. CDR3 coding DNA: TGTGCCAGCAGTGACTCGATCGCGGGAGAGCAGTTCTTC. This encodes CASSDSIAGEQFF.

This sequence joins TRBV7-8 and TRBJ2-1, with 12 nucleotides matching TRBD2. Germline V lookup: CDR1 SGHVS, CDR2 FQNEAQ. This CDR3 has 16 amino acids. V dropped 1 base and J dropped 7; count of bases not matched to a gene: 5. The CDR3 sequence: CASSLGPSGRVNEQFF. In DNA, the CDR3 is TGTGCCAGCAGCTTAGGCCCTAGCGGGAGGGTAAATGAGCAGTTCTTC. Full variable domain (missing parts from reference TRBV7-8 and TRBJ2-1): GAGVSQSPRYKVAKRGQDVALRCDPISGHVSLFWYQQALGQGPEFLTYFQNEAQLDKSGLPSDRFFAERPEGSVSTLKIQRTQQEDSAVYLCASSLGPSGRVNEQFFGPGTRLTVL.

The chain recombines TRBV30 with TRBJ1-2, with 7 bases aligning to TRBD1. CDR1 GTSNPN and CDR2 SVGIG come from the germline V gene (reference sequence). The CDR3 is 14 residues long. V lost 7 bases to trimming and J lost 4 bases; unmatched junction nucleotides: 12. Here the CDR3 DNA reads TGTGCCTCCCCGTCGGGCAGGGGGACCTATGGCTACACCTTC. It is translated as CASPSGRGTYGYTF.

The chain uses TRBV1 and TRBJ2-7; whether TRBD2, the table's D call, matches the DNA was not checked. TRBV1 is a pseudogene segment. This CDR3 spans 16 amino acids. CDR3: CTSSPRLAKSSYEQYF. The CDR3, as DNA: TGCACCAGCAGCCCTAGACTAGCGAAAAGCTCCTACGAGCAGTACTTC.

The J gene is TRBJ1-3, the V gene TRBV7-9; D gene uncertain. The CDR3 is made up of 15 amino acids. Trimming took 2 bases from V and 8 from J, leaving 16 bases between them. The germline V gene encodes CDR1 SEHNR and CDR2 FQNEAQ (reference sequence). As DNA, the CDR3 is TGTGCCAGCAGCTTATCTTCAGGACTGTTGGACACCATATATTTT. It is translated as CASSLSSGLLDTIYF. The full variable domain, its missing parts supplied by reference TRBV7-9 and TRBJ1-3, is DTGVSQNPRHKITKRGQNVTFRCDPISEHNRLYWYRQTLGQGPEFLTYFQNEAQLEKSRLLSDRFSAERPKGSFSTLEIQRTEQGDSAMYLCASSLSSGLLDTIYFGEGSWLTVV.

The CDR3 loop is CAIIGGLGNTEAFF. CDR3 nucleotides: TGTGCCATAATAGGGGGCCTGGGGAACACTGAAGCTTTCTTT. The rearrangement uses TRBV28 and TRBJ1-1; 7 bases are a match to TRBD1. Germline values: CDR1 MDHEN, CDR2 SYDVKM. This CDR3 is built from 14 residues. J gave up 1 base and V 10 bases, and 9 bases lay outside the gene matches.

In the case of this clone: The same CDR3 also results from other DNA sequences found in this sample. The chain recombines TRBV9 with TRBJ2-1; the D gene is possibly TRBD1 (6 bases). Looked up from germline, CDR1 is SGDLS and CDR2 is YYNGEE. This CDR3 comprises 15 residues. V was shortened by 0 bases and J by 1 base, with 8 bases between the two germline ends. CDR3 sequence (DNA): TGTGCCAGCAGCGTAGAGGGGGATTCCTACAATGAGCAGTTCTTC. Translation gives CASSVEGDSYNEQFF.

This chain uses TRBV4-1 with TRBJ2-6; D unclear. The CDR3 is 14 residues long. Germline V gives CDR1 MGHRA, CDR2 YSYEKL. V lost 3 bases to trimming and J lost 3 bases, with 6 bases between them. The CDR3 DNA reads TGCGCCAGCAGCCACGGTATTGGGGCCAACGTCCTGACTTTC. Its protein product is CASSHGIGANVLTF.

The rearrangement uses TRBV27 and TRBJ2-1; unclear D gene. Germline V gives CDR1 MNHEY, CDR2 SMNVEV (reference sequence). The germline V and J ends were trimmed by 3 bases and 8 bases, with 5 bases remaining between them. The CDR3 covers 11 residues. The CDR3 loop is CASSFIDEQFF. In nucleotides, the CDR3 is TGTGCCAGCAGTTTTATCGATGAGCAGTTCTTC.

This sequence joins TRBV19 and TRBJ1-5, with 10 bases matching TRBD1. This CDR3 has 17 amino acids. Germline V gene sequence: CDR1 LNHDA, CDR2 SQIVND (reference sequence). J gave up 0 bases and V 7 bases, and 9 bases lay outside the gene matches. The CDR3 sequence: CASTPGQGSYSNQPQHF. The CDR3 nucleotides read TGTGCCAGTACCCCGGGACAGGGGTCTTATAGCAATCAGCCCCAGCATTTT.

This rearrangement joins TRBV10-2 to TRBJ1-1, with 8 bases lining up with TRBD1. Trimming cost V 0 bases and J 3 bases; bases outside gene matches: 3. The germline V gene encodes CDR1 WSHSY and CDR2 SAAADI. The CDR3 has 15 amino acids. The CDR3 bases are TGCGCCAGCAGTGAGTCTGACAGGGGAGACACTGAAGCTTTCTTT. It yields the protein CASSESDRGDTEAFF.

V and J are TRBV7-2 and TRBJ1-2; 8 positions agree with TRBD1. Germline V gene data show CDR1 as SGHTA and CDR2 as FQGNSA. The CDR3 consists of 14 residues. J was trimmed by 7 bases and V by 5 bases; bases with no gene match: 9. CDR3 coding DNA: TGTGCCAGCAGCCTCGGGACAGGAGGGAGTGGCTACACCTTC. Its translation is CASSLGTGGSGYTF.

This clone was detected only once. The V gene is TRBV7-2, the J gene TRBJ1-4, with D uncertain. This CDR3 spans 15 amino acids. Germline CDR1 reads SGHTA; CDR2 reads FQGNSA. V was shortened by 3 bases and J by 7 bases, with 15 bases between the two germline ends. The CDR3 is CASSFWSGLGEKLFF. In nucleotides, the CDR3 is TGTGCCAGCAGCTTCTGGTCGGGTTTGGGTGAAAAACTGTTTTTT.

The chain joins TRBV7-9 to TRBJ1-1; TRBD1 might be the D (6 bases). The ends were cut back, 5 bases at V and 2 bases at J, with 21 bases in the middle. Germline V gives CDR1 SEHNR, CDR2 FQNEAQ (reference sequence). This CDR3 comprises 17 residues. CDR3 coding DNA: TGTGCCAGCAGCATTCGAAGCCGGGGAGGGGGTAACACTGAAGCTTTCTTT. Translation gives CASSIRSRGGGNTEAFF.

V gene TRBV29-1 combines with J gene TRBJ2-3; 13 nucleotides match TRBD2. The germline gives CDR1 SQVTM, CDR2 ANQGSEA. Germline trimming cut 0 bases from V and 1 base from J; bases unmatched to any gene: 16. This CDR3 is 21 amino acids long. The CDR3 nucleotides read TGCAGCGTTGAAGAAGCAGGGACTAGCGGGGTAAGAGGGGTTGGCACAGATACGCAGTATTTT. It encodes CSVEEAGTSGVRGVGTDTQYF.